This T cell receptor beta chain emerged from a study of Ad26.COV2.S vaccination and SARS-CoV-2 variants. Germline CDR1 MNHNY, CDR2 SVGAGI (reference sequence). The CDR3 is 16 residues long. V shed 0 bases, J shed 9 bases, and the junction held 5 bases outside the gene matches. Assay: immunoSEQ multiplex PCR; the TCRdb copy retains only in-frame clones and omits some. The table shows hundreds of thousands of clones, with more than 80% occurring only once. The treatment was: roughly 20 received Ad26.COV2.S at low or high dose, single or two shots; about 5 received placebo; per-sample allocation not given. Vaccine and placebo recipients were sampled on day 63 after the first injection.

This TCR was sampled from a person aged 18 to 65 who received the Ad26.COV2.S COVID-19 vaccine or a placebo. Sample: peripheral blood, taken in a trial of Ad26.COV2.S vaccine versus placebo. The chain employs TRBV6-6 and TRBJ2-3, with TRBD2 matching 14 bases. The CDR3 DNA reads TGTGCCAGCAGTTACTCGGGGACTAGCGGGGGAGACACGCAGTATTTT. Protein product: CASSYSGTSGGDTQYF.